This is a list of T cell receptor beta chains from one sample in a study of radiotherapy plus CTLA-4 blockade in lung cancer. Profiled with immunoSEQ multiplex PCR; TCRdb holds only in-frame clones, not every one. The repertoire consists of 90,000 or so clones, with around 86% occurring once and the leading ten covering more than 0.65%. Here the sequenced sample was peripheral blood, taken from a patient treated with radiotherapy plus ipilimumab. Every receptor here comes from a human donor with non-small cell lung cancer who had stable disease on radiotherapy plus ipilimumab. Both conserved end residues are part of each CDR3. D genes are given only for firm matches. Size values are once, few and many counts, or a class for expanded clones, and some rows have none.

D gene	J gene	V gene	clone size	CDR3 DNA	CDR3 protein
TRBD2	TRBJ2-3	TRBV30	NA	TGTGCCAGTAAAGCGGGAATCAACACAGATACGCAGTATTTT	CASKAGINTDTQYF
NA	TRBJ2-7	TRBV6-1	NA	TGTGCCAGCAGACCCGGGACTGCAACCTACGAGCAGTACTTC	CASRPGTATYEQYF
NA	TRBJ2-3	TRBV7-3	NA	TGTGCCAGCTCCCAGGGCCTCACAGATACGCAGTATTTT	CASSQGLTDTQYF
NA	TRBJ2-4	TRBV28	NA	TGTGCCAGCAGTTATGGGGGCAGGGACGCGAACATTCAGTACTTC	CASSYGGRDANIQYF
NA	TRBJ1-1	TRBV13	NA	TGTGCCAGCAGCCTGTGGGGCCACACTGAAGCTTTCTTT	CASSLWGHTEAFF
TRBD1	TRBJ2-7	TRBV19	once	TGTGCCAGTAGGTTGACAGGGGGTCGAACCGAGCAGTACTTC	CASRLTGGRTEQYF
TRBD1	TRBJ2-7	TRBV7-9	NA	TGTGCCAGCAGCCCTCGGACAGGGGAGGGCCACGAGCAGTACTTC	CASSPRTGEGHEQYF
NA	TRBJ1-3	TRBV6-6	NA	TGTGCCAGCAGTTACTCGATCGACTCTGGAAACACCATATATTTT	CASSYSIDSGNTIYF
NA	TRBJ1-2	TRBV27	NA	TGTGCCAGCAGTTTCAGGGAAAACTATGGCTACACCTTC	CASSFRENYGYTF
TRBD1	TRBJ2-1	TRBV28	NA	TGTGCCAGCAGTGCACGACAGGGGGCTATCGATGAGCAGTTCTTC	CASSARQGAIDEQFF